This entry is about one T cell receptor beta chain. The identical CDR3 is also encoded by other nucleotide sequences in the sample. No alpha-beta pairing information exists for these sequences. Assay used: immunoSEQ multiplex PCR; TCRdb lists only in-frame clones, some missing. The sample has tens of thousands of clones, around 86% seen once. Sorting used thawed, overnight-rested PBMC stained with anti-CD3, a viability dye and GMM-loaded CD1B tetramer. The CD1B tetramers carried C32 glucose monomycolate purified from Rhodococcus equi. Tetramer-negative cells, approximately 100,000 per donor, were also sorted. This sample was taken from a study of T cells in tuberculosis. There are 13 residues in the CDR3. Per the germline V gene, CDR1 is MNHNS and CDR2 is SASEGT. Trimming took 1 base from V and 6 from J, leaving 9 bases between them.

What was sequenced was CD1b-GMM tetramer-negative cells sorted from PBMCs. The clonotype originates from an adult woman with latent tuberculosis. The genes are TRBV6-1 and TRBJ1-2, with D tentatively TRBD1 (6 bases). The CDR3 loop reads CASSEEAGDGYTF. CDR3 nucleotides: TGTGCCAGCAGTGAAGAAGCAGGGGATGGCTACACCTTC.